This entry concerns a single T cell receptor beta chain. The data are from a study of blood T cell repertoires in COVID-19. Study-level information: The analysed material was cDNA or gDNA that came from T cells, B-cell-depleted T cells, or PBMCs.

The V gene lost 5 bases and the J gene lost 4 bases, with 11 bases spanning the gap. Germline CDR1 and CDR2: MNHEY and SVGAGI. The CDR3 runs 14 residues. Produced via immunoSEQ multiplex PCR; TCRdb's table is partial and in-frame only. The table shows about 330,000 clones, with roughly 90% occurring only once. Either two negative PCRs, clearance, or symptom resolution qualified Cohort 3 donors as recovered. This TCR came from a woman aged 30 to 39 who had recovered from COVID-19. Material for sequencing was PBMCs or T cells enriched from blood (not recorded which). The chain joins TRBV6-5 to TRBJ1-4; a weak D match, TRBD1 (6 bases). CDR3 protein: CASSRDRYNEKLFF. CDR3 nucleotide sequence: TGTGCCAGCAGTCGCGACAGGTATAATGAAAAACTGTTTTTT.